Below, 29 T cell receptor beta chains from the same sample are listed, as sequenced in a study of tumor and adjacent non-tumor tissue in lung cancer. This sample's RNA came from whole unsorted tissue. TCRbeta libraries were built with three rounds of nested PCR, modified from ARM-PCR. Each CDR3 protein is one row after TCRdb ran MiXCR on the multiplex PCR reads. Of 75,000 to 100,000 distinct CDR3 sequences listed, about 66% are singletons. Sequencing used lung tumor tissue. These receptor sequences come from a man aged 55 to 70 with non-small cell lung cancer.

Regarding this clonotype: The junction and the germline gene differ at one end; a read error may be behind it. The chain links TRBV29-1 to TRBJ2-3; 12 positions match TRBD2. Germline assignment: CDR1 SQVTM and CDR2 ANQGSEA. The CDR3 runs to 16 residues. CDR3 nucleotides: TGCAGCGTTTCCTCGCGACTAGCGGGAGCCACAGATATGCAGTATTTT. This gives the protein CSVSSRLAGATDMQYF.

This clonotype was detected many times. The rearrangement links TRBV20-1 to TRBJ2-3, with TRBD2 identical over 10 bases. CDR3 length equals 14 residues. Germline values: CDR1 DFQATT, CDR2 SNEGSKA (reference sequence). J lost 4 bases, V lost 6 bases, and 7 bases had no gene match. The DNA of the CDR3 is TGCAGTGCCCCGAGCGGGAGGGCCCCAGATACGCAGTATTTT. Translation gives CSAPSGRAPDTQYF.

This clonotype was found once. This may be a read error, as it is one base from a much larger clone. V usage is TRBV5-1 and J usage is TRBJ2-7; D is undetermined. The CDR3 is 14 amino acids. The germline V gene encodes CDR1 SGHRS and CDR2 YFSETQ. The CDR3 loop reads CAISLATNSYEQYF. The DNA of the CDR3 is TGCGCCATCAGCTTGGCAACAAACTCCTACGAGCAGTACTTC.

The rearrangement uses TRBV4-3 and TRBJ2-5; tentatively, D is TRBD2 (6 bases). This CDR3 spans 16 amino acids. In germline, CDR1 is LGHNA, CDR2 YSLEER. V lost 1 base and J lost 4, with 16 bases in between. CDR3 protein: CASSQVSEGVPETQYF. In nucleotides, the CDR3 is TGCGCCAGCAGCCAAGTTTCGGAGGGAGTGCCAGAGACCCAGTACTTC.

In regard to this clonotype: One junction end does not reproduce the germline sequence, and a read error may be involved. The chain uses TRBV6-1 and TRBJ1-5; D remains unclear. The germline CDR1 and CDR2 sequences are MNHNS and SASEGT. The CDR3 totals 16 residues. The CDR3 spells CANSAPSGQEYQPQHF. CDR3 nucleotide sequence: TGTGCCAACAGTGCACCCTCGGGTCAGGAATATCAGCCCCAGCATTTT.

On this clonotype: The conserved closing phenylalanine or tryptophan is absent in this CDR3, likely reflecting a read error. The V gene is TRBV20-1, the J gene TRBJ2-1; 7 bases are a match to TRBD2. The ends lost 3 bases at V and 10 bases at J; junction bases unmatched: 9. The length of the CDR3 is 13 residues. Germline-derived CDR1 and CDR2 are DFQATT and SNEGSKA (reference sequence). CDR3 nucleotides: TGCAGTGCTAGTCCGGGATTGGGAGGGGAGCAGTTCATC. Protein product: CSASPGLGGEQFI.

This clonotype has a count of ten or more. The gene calls are TRBV28 and TRBJ2-1, with 9 bases fitting TRBD2. J gave up 4 bases and V 3 bases, and 4 bases lay outside the gene matches. Germline assignment: CDR1 MDHEN and CDR2 SYDVKM. The CDR3 is made up of 15 amino acids. The CDR3 protein is CASSFGGGAYNEQFF. CDR3 bases: TGTGCCAGCAGTTTTGGCGGGGGGGCTTACAATGAGCAGTTCTTC.

The V gene is TRBV11-3, the J gene TRBJ2-2; 9 bases line up with TRBD1. This CDR3 has 15 amino acids. V shed 5 bases, J shed 3 bases, and the junction held 4 bases outside the gene matches. CDR1 is SGHNT and CDR2 is YENEEA in the germline V gene. The CDR3 DNA follows: TGTGCCAGCAGCAGGGACAGGGCTCACACCGGGGAGCTGTTTTTT. Translated, it gives CASSRDRAHTGELFF.

This clonotype was seen repeatedly, ten times or more. This chain connects TRBV5-1 to TRBJ2-1; 10 bases are shared with TRBD2. Germline-derived CDR1 and CDR2 are SGHRS and YFSETQ. The CDR3 totals 15 residues. The V gene end was trimmed by 4 bases and the J gene end by 9 bases; junction bases not matched to a gene: 10. The CDR3 DNA reads TGCGCCAGCAGCCCCGAAAGCGGGAGGGCCGGTGAGCAGTTCTTC. It translates to CASSPESGRAGEQFF.

This clonotype is medium-sized (0.01 to 0.1%) in the sample. V usage is TRBV11-3 and J usage is TRBJ2-7; 7 positions agree with TRBD2. J lost 0 bases, V lost 4 bases, and 6 bases had no gene match. Germline CDR1 is SGHNT and CDR2 is YENEEA. The CDR3 runs to 15 residues. CDR3 nucleotide sequence: TGTGCCAGCAGCTACACCGGGACTACCTCCTACGAGCAGTACTTC. It codes for CASSYTGTTSYEQYF.

About this clonotype itself: Because the CDR3 is missing its conserved closing phenylalanine or tryptophan, this is likely a read error. This chain joins TRBV5-1 and TRBJ2-7, with D perhaps TRBD1 (6 bases). With 3 bases removed from V and 6 bases from J, the gap between germline ends came to 16 bases. This CDR3 is 14 amino acids long. Looked up from germline, CDR1 is SGHRS and CDR2 is YFSETQ. The CDR3 nucleotides are TGCGCCAGCAGCTCATCCGGGACAAGCGCCGAGCAGTACTTA. It translates to CASSSSGTSAEQYL.

The V call is TRBV7-8, the J call TRBJ2-1; D is perhaps TRBD2 (7 bases). CDR3 length: 18 residues. V gave up 7 bases and J gave up 6 bases, with 28 bases separating them. Germline CDR1 is SGHVS and CDR2 is FQNEAQ. CDR3 sequence (DNA): TGTGCCAGCAACTTTTTTACCTCTATTGGGGAGGGGGGCAATGAGCAGTTCTTC. It codes for CASNFFTSIGEGGNEQFF.

Only a few counts were recorded for this clonotype. This CDR3 is CASSPPRGTSNYGYTF. The DNA for the CDR3 is TGTGCCAGCAGTCCACCCAGGGGGACCTCTAACTATGGCTACACCTTC. The genes are TRBV28 and TRBJ1-2; 7 nucleotides agree with TRBD1. The V segment lost 5 bases and the J segment 0 bases; nucleotides outside the gene matches: 9. Germline lookup yields CDR1 MDHEN and CDR2 SYDVKM. The CDR3 spans 16 residues.

V is TRBV6-5 and J is TRBJ2-3; 10 positions match TRBD1. Trimming at V came to 5 bases and at J to 4 bases, leaving 9 bases not matched to a gene. Germline loops: CDR1 MNHEY, CDR2 SVGAGI. This CDR3 is built from 16 residues. CDR3 sequence reads: CASSREGTGVPDTQYF. The CDR3 DNA is TGTGCCAGCAGTAGAGAAGGGACAGGGGTGCCAGATACGCAGTATTTT.

CDR3 DNA: TGCGCCAGCTGCGTTGTCTCCGGAGTGCCCACTGAAGCTTTCTTT. It specifies CASCVVSGVPTEAFF. V gene TRBV5-1 combines with J gene TRBJ1-1, with unresolved D. V was trimmed by 7 bases and J by 4 bases, leaving 20 bases between them. The CDR3 runs to 15 residues. Germline-derived CDR1 and CDR2 are SGHRS and YFSETQ.

V usage is TRBV20-1 and J usage is TRBJ2-7, with D possibly TRBD1 on 5 matching bases. V was cut by 4 bases and J by 0 bases, with 16 bases left in between. This CDR3 is built from 15 residues. CDR1 is DFQATT, CDR2 SNEGSKA, per germline (reference sequence). DNA for the CDR3: TGCAGTGCTATAGACCGGACATTGAGCTCCTACGAGCAGTACTTC. Its protein is CSAIDRTLSSYEQYF.

Ten or more counts support this clonotype. This sequence joins TRBV6-1 and TRBJ2-7, with 8 bases fitting TRBD1. The CDR3 contains 13 residues. After removal of 6 bases from V and 2 bases from J, the junction contained 3 bases not matched to a gene. The germline V gene has CDR1 MNHNS and CDR2 SASEGT. CDR3 amino acids: CASREQGAYEQYF. Written as DNA, the CDR3 is TGTGCCAGCAGGGAACAGGGGGCCTACGAGCAGTACTTC.

This clonotype is categorized as medium-sized. The chain combines TRBV20-1 with TRBJ2-2, with unresolved D. V lost 0 bases and J lost 13, with 18 bases in between. The germline V gene encodes CDR1 DFQATT and CDR2 SNEGSKA (reference sequence). CDR3 size: 14 residues. CDR3 sequence reads: CSARELRHPSGLFF. The CDR3 DNA reads TGCAGTGCTAGAGAGCTGAGACACCCCTCAGGGCTGTTTTTT.

This clonotype was recorded only once. This may arise from a read error, as a much more abundant clone is one base away. The J gene is TRBJ2-1, the V gene TRBV6-6, with TRBD2 identical over 9 bases. Germline assignment: CDR1 MNHNY and CDR2 SVGAGI (reference sequence). The CDR3 sequence is 15 residues long. The CDR3 DNA reads as TGTGCCAGCAGAACTAGCGGGTGCTCCTACAATGAGCAGTCCTTC. Its translation: CASRTSGCSYNEQSF.

In regard to this clonotype: The junction departs from germline at one end; a sequencing error may be responsible. The chain carries TRBV6-2 or TRBV6-3 and TRBJ1-5; a possible D gene is TRBD1 (6 bases). The germline V gene encodes CDR1 MNHEY and CDR2 SVGEGT. The CDR3 runs to 16 residues. Written as DNA, the CDR3 is TGTGCCAGCAGTTACGGTGGACAGATTGGCAGCCAGCCCCAACATTTT. Protein: CASSYGGQIGSQPQHF.

This chain links TRBV4-3 with TRBJ2-1; 8 bases match TRBD1. This CDR3 region has 15 residues. Losses at the gene ends were 4 bases for V and 5 bases for J; bases not matched to a gene: 7. Germline V gives CDR1 LGHNA, CDR2 YSLEER. The CDR3 reads CASSLSPRGHNEQFF. In nucleotides, the CDR3 is TGCGCCAGCAGCCTGTCCCCCAGGGGGCACAATGAGCAGTTCTTC.

The chain carries TRBV29-1 and TRBJ2-3; maybe TRBD1 (6 bases). The J call could be wrong; TRBJ1-5 is a better fit for the DNA end. The CDR3 is 15 residues long. The V gene's germline CDR1 is SQVTM and CDR2 ANQGSEA. The chain's CDR3 is CSVESGTRSLDTQHF. Written as DNA, the CDR3 is TGCAGCGTTGAATCGGGGACAAGGTCCTTAGATACGCAGCATTTT.

In this sample, this clonotype turned up many times. The chain joins TRBV5-6 to TRBJ1-2; tentative D call: TRBD1 (6 bases). Germline V gene lookup returns CDR1 SGHDT and CDR2 YYEEEE. V was clipped by 0 bases and J by 5 bases, with 8 bases between them. This CDR3 is built from 13 residues. The CDR3 region is CASSLGQEYGYTF. For the CDR3, the DNA is TGTGCCAGCAGCTTGGGACAGGAGTATGGCTACACCTTC. The complete variable domain, with remaining parts taken from reference TRBV5-6 and TRBJ1-2, reads DAGVTQSPTHLIKTRGQQVTLRCSPKSGHDTVSWYQQALGQGPQFIFQYYEEEERQRGNFPDRFSGHQFPNYSSELNVNALLLGDSALYLCASSLGQEYGYTFGSGTRLTVV.

This clonotype was seen a single time. A read error may produce the germline difference seen at one junction end. The gene calls are TRBV6-5 and TRBJ1-5, with TRBD1 matching over 7 bases. The CDR3 totals 15 residues. CDR1 and CDR2 (germline): MNHEY, SVGAGI. Here the CDR3 DNA reads TGTGCCAGCAGAAGGGACAGTTGCACTAATCATCCCCAGCATTTT. Its protein is CASRRDSCTNHPQHF.

Worth noting for this clonotype: A read error may explain this, as a much larger clone is one base away. This sequence joins TRBV20-1 and TRBJ2-7; D is uncertain. Germline assignment: CDR1 DFQATT and CDR2 SNEGSKA (reference sequence). This CDR3 region has 10 residues. CDR3 region: CGGMGYEQYF. Here the CDR3 DNA reads TGCGGTGGTATGGGCTACGAGCAGTACTTC.

About this clonotype: Here the CDR3 omits its conserved ending phenylalanine or tryptophan, so a read error is the likely source. This sequence joins TRBV5-4 and TRBJ2-5, with D possibly TRBD2 on 6 matching bases. The CDR3 sequence is 13 residues long. Germline CDR1 is SGHNT and CDR2 is YYREEE (reference sequence). The CDR3 DNA reads as TGTGTCAGCAGCTTAGGCGGGAAAGAGACCCAGTACCTC. Protein sequence: CVSSLGGKETQYL.

Worth noting for this clonotype: Because the CDR3 is missing its conserved closing phenylalanine or tryptophan, this is likely a read error. It is unclear where the CDR3 begins or ends on the DNA, so no DNA is shown, and the CDR3 is as TCRdb lists it. This sequence joins TRBV6-2 or TRBV6-3 and TRBJ1-1. 18 amino acids form the CDR3, both terminal residues included. Germline values: CDR1 MNHEY, CDR2 SVGEGT. This CDR3 reads CASSYSKGRRWLNTEALI.

The chain carries TRBV7-9 and TRBJ2-1, with 11 bases identical to TRBD2. Germline V gene lookup returns CDR1 SEHNR and CDR2 FQNEAQ (reference sequence). With 8 bases clipped from V and 1 base from J, the junction kept 13 bases outside the gene matches. The length of the CDR3 is 18 residues. CDR3 nucleotide sequence: TGTGCCAGCGTCCTTAGCGGGAGGGCCATAGGGTCCTACAATGAGCAGTTCTTC. Amino acid sequence: CASVLSGRAIGSYNEQFF.

This clonotype appeared many times. This chain uses TRBV29-1 with TRBJ1-2, with TRBD1 matching 10 bases. Germline V gives CDR1 SQVTM, CDR2 ANQGSEA. V was pared by 4 bases and J by 7 bases, with 3 bases of the junction left unmatched. The CDR3 length is 12 residues. The CDR3 DNA follows: TGCAGCGTTGCGGACAGGGGGTTTGGCTACACCTTC. It codes for CSVADRGFGYTF.